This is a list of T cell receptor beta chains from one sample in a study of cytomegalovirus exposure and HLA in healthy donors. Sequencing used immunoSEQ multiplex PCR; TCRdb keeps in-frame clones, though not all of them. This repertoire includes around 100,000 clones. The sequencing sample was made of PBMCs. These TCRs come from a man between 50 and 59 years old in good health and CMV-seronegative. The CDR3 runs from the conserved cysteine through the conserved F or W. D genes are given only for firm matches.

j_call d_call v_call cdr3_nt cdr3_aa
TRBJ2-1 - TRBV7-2 TGTGCCAGCAGCTTAGCGGGAACTAGCCGGAATGAGCAGTTCTTC CASSLAGTSRNEQFF
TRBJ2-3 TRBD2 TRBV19 TGTGCCAGTAGTATAGATAGCGGGGGCACAGATACGCAGTATTTT CASSIDSGGTDTQYF
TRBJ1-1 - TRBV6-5 TGTGCCACCACTAGGTACACTGAAGCTTTCTTT CATTRYTEAFF
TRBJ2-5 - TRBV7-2 TGTGCCAGCAGCTTAGTACCACAGGGAGATGGGACCCAGTACTTC CASSLVPQGDGTQYF
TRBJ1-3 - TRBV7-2 TGTGCCAGCAGCCCCTTCGCAGGGGCGCGAGGAAACACCATATATTTT CASSPFAGARGNTIYF
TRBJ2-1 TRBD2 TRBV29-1 TGCAGCGGGGAGCCGGGACTAGCGGGGGGCAATGAGCAGTTCTTC CSGEPGLAGGNEQFF
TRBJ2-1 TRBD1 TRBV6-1 TGTGCCAGCAGCACACTACAGGGGGGATACAATGAGCAGTTCTTC CASSTLQGGYNEQFF
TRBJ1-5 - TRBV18 TGTGCCAGCTCAGAACAAAATGGCAATCAGCCCCAGCATTTT CASSEQNGNQPQHF
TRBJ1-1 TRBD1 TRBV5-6 TGTGCCAGCAGCTTGGTCTTTGCAGGGGGGAACACTGAAGCTTTCTTT CASSLVFAGGNTEAFF
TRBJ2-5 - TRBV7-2 TGTGCCAGCAGCGCGGGGGCCCAGCGGGAGACCCAGTACTTC CASSAGAQRETQYF
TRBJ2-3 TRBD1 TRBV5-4 TGTGCCAGCAGCTTGAGAGGGGGCGATACGCAGTATTTT CASSLRGGDTQYF
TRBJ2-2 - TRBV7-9 TGTGCCAGCAGCTCGGTCACCGGGGAGCTGTTTTTT CASSSVTGELFF
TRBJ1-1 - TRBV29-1 TGCAGCGTTGACAGCGACCGCACTGAAGCTTTCTTT CSVDSDRTEAFF
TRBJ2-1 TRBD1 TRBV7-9 TGTGCCAGCAGCTTAGCCGTAGGACAGGGGAATGAGCAGTTCTTC CASSLAVGQGNEQFF
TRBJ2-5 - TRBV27 TGTGCCAGCAGTTCACGACTCAACGGGGGAGAGACCCAGTACTTC CASSSRLNGGETQYF
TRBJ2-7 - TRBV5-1 TGCGCCAGCAGCTTGGAATCGTCCGCCTACGAGCAGTACTTC CASSLESSAYEQYF
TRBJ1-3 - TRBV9 TGTGCCAGCAGCGTAGGGGGGGTGGGACTTGGAAACACCATATATTTT CASSVGGVGLGNTIYF
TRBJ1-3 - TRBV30 TGTGCCTGGAGTGTACCCCCAGGCCCGTTTACCATATATTTT CAWSVPPGPFTIYF
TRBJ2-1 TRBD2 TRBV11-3 TGTGCCAGCAGCTTAGATGGGGCTAGCGGGACGTACAATGAGCAGTTCTTC CASSLDGASGTYNEQFF